One sample yielded the 8 T cell receptor beta chains listed below, sequenced in a study of blood T cell repertoires in COVID-19. Profiling relied on immunoSEQ multiplex PCR, and the TCRdb table lists in-frame clones only, not all of them. Found here are 300,000 to 450,000 clones, about 85% of them singletons; the top ten hold roughly 3.6%. Material for sequencing was peripheral blood. The receptor set was obtained from a woman aged 18-35 years with acute or convalescent COVID-19.

The V call is TRBV28, the J call TRBJ1-5, with D unresolved. Germline V gene sequence: CDR1 MDHEN, CDR2 SYDVKM. Between the trimmed V and J ends, which lost 5 bases and 4 bases, there was a span of 12 bases. The CDR3 spans 14 residues. This CDR3 reads CASSRGPENQPQHF. In DNA, the CDR3 is TGTGCCAGCAGTCGAGGGCCAGAAAATCAGCCCCAGCATTTT. Combining the CDR3 with reference TRBV28 and TRBJ1-5 gives the whole variable domain DVKVTQSSRYLVKRTGEKVFLECVQDMDHENMFWYRQDPGLGLRLIYFSYDVKMKEKGDIPEGYSVSREKKERFSLILESASTNQTSMYLCASSRGPENQPQHFGDGTRLSIL.

J is TRBJ1-2 and V is TRBV19; 8 bases fit TRBD1. The V segment lost 10 bases and the J segment 2 bases; nucleotides outside the gene matches: 9. CDR1 and CDR2 (germline): LNHDA, SQIVND (reference sequence). CDR3 length equals 14 residues. In DNA form, the CDR3 reads TGTGCCACCCATCGGACAGGGAACAACTATGGCTACACCTTC. Its protein is CATHRTGNNYGYTF.

The rearrangement uses TRBV19 and TRBJ2-2; D gene uncertain. V gave up 5 bases and J gave up 3 bases, with 4 bases separating them. This CDR3 spans 12 amino acids. Germline values: CDR1 LNHDA, CDR2 SQIVND (reference sequence). The CDR3, as DNA: TGTGCCAGTAGTGGCTACACCGGGGAGCTGTTTTTT. Its translation: CASSGYTGELFF.

This chain uses TRBV10-1 with TRBJ1-1, with D uncertain. In germline, CDR1 is WNHNN, CDR2 SYGVQD (reference sequence). The CDR3 is 13 amino acids. V was pared by 4 bases and J by 1 base, with 7 bases between. The CDR3 coding sequence is TGCGCCAGCAGTGGAGGATCGAACACTGAAGCTTTCTTT. Its protein is CASSGGSNTEAFF.

The chain is built from TRBV6-5 and TRBJ2-3; 14 bases line up with TRBD2. This CDR3 contains 15 residues. V gave up 6 bases and J gave up 5 bases; unmatched junction bases: 4. Looked up from germline, CDR1 is MNHEY and CDR2 is SVGAGI. The CDR3 loop is CASRGLAGEVDTQYF. In DNA form, the CDR3 reads TGTGCCAGCAGGGGACTAGCGGGAGAGGTAGATACGCAGTATTTT.

This clone has just one count. V and J are TRBV12-1 and TRBJ2-1; the table's D gene call, TRBD2, was not cross checked with the DNA. TRBV12-1 is flagged as a pseudogene. This CDR3 comprises 15 residues. The CDR3 protein is CASSPQREAYNEQFF. Written as DNA, the CDR3 is TGTGCCAGCAGCCCACAGCGGGAGGCTTACAATGAGCAGTTCTTC.

The genes are TRBV4-2 and TRBJ1-4; 8 bases are a match to TRBD1. This CDR3 has 13 amino acids. J lost 8 bases, V lost 9 bases, and 8 bases had no gene match. Germline lookup yields CDR1 LGHNA and CDR2 YNFKEQ. CDR3 protein: CASRPDREEKLFF. The CDR3 bases are TGTGCCAGTAGGCCGGACAGGGAGGAAAAACTGTTTTTT.

This chain joins TRBV28 and TRBJ2-3; TRBD2 matches at 13 bases. CDR1 is MDHEN, CDR2 SYDVKM, per germline. Trimming at V came to 4 bases and at J to 2 bases, leaving 15 bases not matched to a gene. There are 20 residues in the CDR3. CDR3 sequence: CASSYRGFPGLAGSTDTQYF. CDR3 sequence (DNA): TGTGCCAGCAGTTACCGCGGCTTTCCGGGACTAGCGGGATCCACAGATACGCAGTATTTT.